The following is a T cell receptor (beta chain) sequence with its context. What it binds is not known. The data were obtained in a study of T cells after yellow fever vaccination. Study-level findings and limits: Weaker in magnitude, the secondary response showed a faster peak on day 5 versus 15.

MiXCR was run by TCRdb on the 5' RACE reads, yielding one entry per CDR3 protein. The table shows approximately 300,000 distinct CDR3 sequences, with 7.5% to 9% occurring only once. With V trimmed by 0 bases and J by 4 bases, 3 bases remained unmatched. The germline V gene has CDR1 SGHRS and CDR2 YFSETQ. The CDR3 extends over 14 amino acids. This receptor was taken from a man younger than 35 who received the YFV17D yellow fever vaccine. V and J are TRBV5-1 and TRBJ1-2, with TRBD1 matching 7 bases. Sequencing was performed on PBMCs, taken on the day of the first yellow fever vaccination. This chain's CDR3 is CASSLGGQIYGYTF. The DNA of the CDR3 is TGCGCCAGCAGCTTGGGGGGACAGATCTATGGCTACACCTTC.